The 22 T cell receptor beta chains listed next were all sequenced from one sample in a study of regulatory T cells in long-lasting Graves disease. Investigators prepared the TCR beta libraries by applying iRepertoire HTBI primers and Arm-PCR of CDR3 regions. Each CDR3 protein is one row after TCRdb ran MiXCR on the multiplex PCR reads. Among approximately 350,000 distinct CDR3 sequences, 15% to 20% were seen once, and the ten largest hold around 20%. Indicated time point: newly diagnosed GD, antithyroid drugs for less than 3 months. Construction of the TCR library relied on RNA isolated from PBMCs. These same data were also listed under a study on T cells in Graves' hyperthyroidism and ophthalmopathy.

The specimen was peripheral blood mononuclear cells (PBMCs), collected at new diagnosis, from a patient treated with antithyroid drugs. These receptors all stem from a woman under 30 with Graves disease.

This clonotype occurred many times. The CDR3 DNA follows: TGTGCCAGCAGTGACCCGACAAGGTCGGCCTCCTATGGCTACACCTTC. The encoded protein is CASSDPTRSASYGYTF. The genes are TRBV6-1 and TRBJ1-2; no definite D call. V lost 3 bases and J lost 4, with 18 bases in between. From germline, CDR1 is MNHNS and CDR2 SASEGT. The CDR3 runs 16 residues.

At least ten counts were recorded for this clonotype. This chain connects TRBV2 to TRBJ1-6; a possible D gene is TRBD1 (6 bases). Germline CDR1 reads SNHLY; CDR2 reads FYNNEI. The ends were cut back, 6 bases at V and 6 bases at J, with 15 bases in the middle. The CDR3 runs to 15 residues. The CDR3 region is CASRAGGFSNSPLHF. The CDR3 region has the DNA TGTGCCAGCAGGGCGGGGGGCTTCAGTAATTCACCCCTCCACTTT.

This chain uses TRBV4-1 with TRBJ2-3, with D possibly being TRBD2 (5 bases). The germline CDR1 and CDR2 sequences are MGHRA and YSYEKL. The V gene lost 0 bases and the J gene lost 1 base, with 11 bases spanning the gap. The CDR3 covers 16 residues. The CDR3, as DNA: TGCGCCAGCAGCCAAGAGGTTGTGAGGGGCACAGATACGCAGTATTTT. Translation gives CASSQEVVRGTDTQYF.

This clonotype was seen at least ten times. The V call is TRBV5-4, the J call TRBJ1-1; D remains ambiguous. The CDR3 is 11 amino acids. The ends were cut back, 4 bases at V and 5 bases at J, with 6 bases in the middle. Germline CDR1 SGHNT, CDR2 YYREEE (reference sequence). The CDR3 nucleotides read TGTGCCAGCAGCCGGTTGACTGAAGCTTTCTTT. It specifies CASSRLTEAFF.

In this sample, this clonotype turned up many times. The chain is built from TRBV3-1 and TRBJ2-1; D is uncertain. V lost 0 bases and J 9 bases, leaving 12 bases between the germline ends. This CDR3 has 14 amino acids. Looked up from germline, CDR1 is LGHDT and CDR2 is YNNKEL (reference sequence). The CDR3 DNA is TGTGCCAGCAGCCAAGATCCCGGAACCCGTGAGCAGTTCTTC. Protein product: CASSQDPGTREQFF.

The V call is TRBV5-6, the J call TRBJ2-7; TRBD2 matches at 8 bases. CDR1 SGHDT and CDR2 YYEEEE come from the germline V gene. With V trimmed by 4 bases and J by 6 bases, 6 bases remained unmatched. The CDR3 runs to 13 residues. The CDR3, as DNA: TGTGCCAGCAGCGCGGGAGGAGGGCCCGAGCAGTACTTC. Its protein is CASSAGGGPEQYF.

The chain links TRBV6-2 or TRBV6-3 to TRBJ1-5, with D possibly TRBD1 on 5 matching bases. The CDR3 runs 14 residues. Trimming left V 6 bases short and J 6 bases short, with 15 bases between. In germline, CDR1 is MNHEY, CDR2 SVGEGT. The DNA of the CDR3 is TGTGCCAGCAGCCAAACGATGGGGGGTCAGCCCCAGCATTTT. Protein sequence: CASSQTMGGQPQHF.

At least ten counts were recorded for this clonotype. This chain connects TRBV11-2 to TRBJ2-7; no clear D gene. The CDR3 loop spans 14 amino acids. CDR1 is SGHAT, CDR2 FQNNGV, per germline. V was clipped by 3 bases and J by 0 bases, with 9 bases between them. CDR3 residues: CASSLRQSSYEQYF. The CDR3 nucleotides read TGTGCCAGCAGCTTGCGGCAGAGCTCCTACGAGCAGTACTTC.

This clonotype occurred many times. This sequence joins TRBV5-5 and TRBJ1-5; D may be TRBD1 (6 bases). Trimming left V 4 bases short and J 7 bases short, with 18 bases between. The CDR3 contains 15 residues. Germline CDR1 is SGHKS and CDR2 is YYEKEE (reference sequence). CDR3 loop: CASSPAGGAGQPQHF. Here the CDR3 DNA reads TGTGCCAGCAGCCCGGCGGGGGGCGCAGGGCAGCCCCAGCATTTT. Filled out from reference TRBV5-5 and TRBJ1-5, the complete variable domain reads DAGVTQSPTHLIKTRGQQVTLRCSPISGHKSVSWYQQVLGQGPQFIFQYYEKEERGRGNFPDRFSARQFPNYSSELNVNALLLGDSALYLCASSPAGGAGQPQHFGDGTRLSIL.

This clonotype was counted at least ten times. The chain couples TRBV11-3 to TRBJ2-1, with D perhaps TRBD1 or TRBD2 (5 bases each). CDR1 and CDR2 from the germline V gene are SGHNT and YENEEA. V lost 1 base, J lost 6 bases, and 13 bases lay in between. This CDR3 region has 15 residues. As DNA, the CDR3 is TGTGCCAGCAGCTTAGTGACGGGACCTTCCAATGAGCAGTTCTTC. It yields the protein CASSLVTGPSNEQFF.

The table lists this clonotype with many counts. The gene calls are TRBV12-3 or TRBV12-4 and TRBJ2-1; TRBD1 or TRBD2 may be the D gene (5 bases each). CDR3 length equals 12 residues. Trimming stripped 8 bases from V and 10 bases from J, with 15 bases between. The CDR3 nucleotides read TGTGCCAGCTGGGACCAGTCAAGGGAGCAGTTCTTC. This codes for CASWDQSREQFF.

The chain recombines TRBV12-3 or TRBV12-4 with TRBJ2-3; D is unresolved. Between the trimmed V and J ends, which lost 5 bases and 0 bases, there was a span of 12 bases. The CDR3 totals 15 residues. CDR3 in amino acids: CASSPRTESTDTQYF. Here the CDR3 DNA reads TGTGCCAGCAGTCCCCGGACGGAGAGCACAGATACGCAGTATTTT.

This clonotype was found many times. The chain has TRBV5-1 and TRBJ2-1; 11 bases line up with TRBD1. V dropped 0 bases and J dropped 9; count of bases not matched to a gene: 11. This CDR3 has 17 residues. From germline, CDR1 is SGHRS and CDR2 YFSETQ. CDR3 sequence (DNA): TGCGCCAGCAGCTTGGAGGGTTCGGACAGGGGGCGAGGTGAGCAGTTCTTC. Its protein product is CASSLEGSDRGRGEQFF.

This clonotype came up many times. This chain links TRBV30 with TRBJ1-1; a possible D gene is TRBD1 (5 bases). CDR3 length: 14 residues. Per the germline V gene, CDR1 is GTSNPN and CDR2 is SVGIG (reference sequence). Trimming took off 5 bases at V and 2 bases at J, with 15 bases between the two ends. The chain's CDR3 is CAWGIGGTNTEAFF. DNA of the CDR3: TGTGCCTGGGGGATCGGGGGGACTAACACTGAAGCTTTCTTT.

There are a few counts of this clonotype. This chain joins TRBV10-3 and TRBJ1-3; no clear D gene. The ends were cut back, 0 bases at V and 2 bases at J, with 8 bases in the middle. Germline CDR1 is ENHRY and CDR2 is SYGVKD. CDR3 length: 15 amino acids. DNA of the CDR3: TGTGCCATCAGTGAGTCGGCAGGACCTGGAAACACCATATATTTT. Translation: CAISESAGPGNTIYF.

DNA for the CDR3: TGTGCCACCAGCAGAGTAGGTAGTGGGGGTCAGCCCCAGCATTTT. Translating gives CATSRVGSGGQPQHF. V and J are TRBV15 and TRBJ1-5, with a tentative D call TRBD1 (5 bases). Trimming stripped 1 base from V and 6 bases from J, with 13 bases between. CDR3 length: 15 residues. Germline CDR1 is LNHNV and CDR2 is YYDKDF (reference sequence).

This clonotype was recorded many times. This chain uses TRBV6-1 with TRBJ2-7; D is perhaps TRBD2 (6 bases). Trimming cost V 5 bases and J 7 bases, with 12 bases left between them. Germline V gives CDR1 MNHNS, CDR2 SASEGT. The CDR3 spans 12 residues. Here the CDR3 reads CASSRGTGEQYF. CDR3 DNA: TGTGCCAGCAGTCGGGGGACGGGGGAGCAGTACTTC.

The V gene is TRBV6-5, the J gene TRBJ2-1, with 8 bases matching TRBD2. The CDR3 sequence is 16 residues long. With 2 bases clipped from V and 9 bases from J, the junction kept 12 bases outside the gene matches. CDR1 and CDR2 (germline): MNHEY, SVGAGI. DNA for the CDR3: TGTGCCAGCAGTTACGGATCCGGGGGGGAAGTTTTTGAGCAGTTCTTC. The encoded protein is CASSYGSGGEVFEQFF.

At least ten counts were recorded for this clonotype. The chain uses TRBV28 and TRBJ2-3, with 9 bases identical to TRBD1. Germline-derived CDR1 and CDR2 are MDHEN and SYDVKM. This CDR3 has 17 amino acids. V gave up 0 bases and J gave up 7 bases; unmatched junction bases: 11. The CDR3 is CASSLWEGQGNANTQYF. The DNA for the CDR3 is TGTGCCAGCAGTTTATGGGAGGGACAGGGTAACGCAAATACGCAGTATTTT.

This CDR3 is CASTQYSLSEQYF. The CDR3 DNA follows: TGTGCCAGCACCCAGTATAGCCTCTCCGAGCAGTACTTC. The rearrangement uses TRBV11-2 and TRBJ2-7; D gene uncertain. Germline CDR1 is SGHAT and CDR2 is FQNNGV. Trimming took off 7 bases at V and 6 bases at J, with 16 bases between the two ends. The CDR3 length is 13 residues.

This clonotype was observed many times. The chain combines TRBV3-1 with TRBJ1-5; D is unresolved. Germline loops: CDR1 LGHDT, CDR2 YNNKEL (reference sequence). V was clipped by 1 base and J by 4 bases, with 8 bases between them. The CDR3 is made up of 14 amino acids. CDR3 in DNA: TGTGCCAGCAGCCAAGCCTCAGCTAATCAGCCCCAGCATTTT. Translation: CASSQASANQPQHF.

This clonotype was seen ten or more times. The chain carries TRBV2 and TRBJ1-5, with D maybe TRBD1 (5 bases). The V end was cut by 10 bases, the J end by 1 base, with 11 bases between. CDR1 and CDR2 from the germline V gene are SNHLY and FYNNEI. The CDR3 is 13 amino acids. CDR3 in amino acids: CATVRDSNQPQHF. The CDR3 DNA reads TGTGCCACCGTTAGGGACAGCAATCAGCCCCAGCATTTT.